This T cell receptor beta chain was identified in a study of CD8 T cells in ankylosing spondylitis. Study results and limitations: Disease-linked clones bore a CD8+ phenotype and were relatively rare in peripheral blood.

Germline V gives CDR1 ENHRY, CDR2 SYGVKD. The CDR3 loop spans 15 amino acids. A word on this clonotype: The antigen remains undetermined. The junction departs from the called germline gene at one end, perhaps through a read error.

MiXCR, applied by TCRdb to the 5' RACE reads, yields one record per CDR3 protein. The table shows hundreds of thousands of distinct CDR3 sequences, with more than 20% occurring only once. V and J are TRBV10-3 and TRBJ1-1; D remains ambiguous. Sequences were obtained from blood, either unsorted or a sorted T cell fraction (not recorded which). This TCR came from a female donor with ankylosing spondylitis or in good health (not recorded which). CDR3 coding DNA: TGTGACATCAGTGAACGGGGAGTTGGAATCACTGAAGCTTTCTTT. It specifies CDISERGVGITEAFF.